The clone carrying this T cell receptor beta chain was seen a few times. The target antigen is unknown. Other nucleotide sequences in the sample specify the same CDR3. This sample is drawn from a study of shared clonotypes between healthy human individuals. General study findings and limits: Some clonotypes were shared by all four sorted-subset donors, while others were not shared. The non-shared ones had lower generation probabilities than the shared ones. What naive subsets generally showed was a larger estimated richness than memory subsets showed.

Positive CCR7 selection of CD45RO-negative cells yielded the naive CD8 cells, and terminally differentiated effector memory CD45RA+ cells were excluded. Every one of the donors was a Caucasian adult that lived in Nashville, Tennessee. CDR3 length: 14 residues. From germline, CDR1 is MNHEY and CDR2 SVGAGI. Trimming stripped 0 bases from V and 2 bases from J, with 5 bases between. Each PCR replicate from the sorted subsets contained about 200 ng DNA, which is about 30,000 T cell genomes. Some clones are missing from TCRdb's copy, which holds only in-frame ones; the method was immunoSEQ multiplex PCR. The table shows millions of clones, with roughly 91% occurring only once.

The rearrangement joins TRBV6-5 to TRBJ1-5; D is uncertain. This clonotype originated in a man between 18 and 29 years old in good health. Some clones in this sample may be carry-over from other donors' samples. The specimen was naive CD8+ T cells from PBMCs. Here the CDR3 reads CASSYSGGNQPQHF. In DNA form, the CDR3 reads TGTGCCAGCAGTTACTCTGGGGGCAATCAGCCCCAGCATTTT.